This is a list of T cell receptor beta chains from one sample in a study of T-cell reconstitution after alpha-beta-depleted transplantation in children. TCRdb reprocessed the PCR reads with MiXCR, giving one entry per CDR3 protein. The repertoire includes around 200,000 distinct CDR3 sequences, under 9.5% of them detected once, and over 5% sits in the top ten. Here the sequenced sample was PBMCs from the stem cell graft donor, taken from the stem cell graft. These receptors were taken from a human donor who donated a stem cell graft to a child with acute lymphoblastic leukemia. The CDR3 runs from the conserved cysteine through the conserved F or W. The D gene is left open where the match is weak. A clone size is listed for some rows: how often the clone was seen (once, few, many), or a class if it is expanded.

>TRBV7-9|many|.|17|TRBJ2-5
CASSPRGGAWGGETQYF
TGTGCCAGCAGCCCCAGGGGGGGCGCCTGGGGAGGAGAGACCCAGTACTTC
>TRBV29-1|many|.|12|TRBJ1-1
CSVGQERTEAFF
TGCAGCGTTGGCCAGGAACGCACTGAAGCTTTCTTT
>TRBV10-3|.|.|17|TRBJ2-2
CAISPGLPRLNTGELFF
TGTGCCATCAGCCCCGGACTCCCCCGACTGAACACCGGGGAGCTGTTTTTT
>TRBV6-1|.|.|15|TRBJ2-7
CASSPGFFSSYEQYF
TGTGCCAGCAGCCCAGGGTTTTTTAGCTCCTACGAGCAGTACTTC
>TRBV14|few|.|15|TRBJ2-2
CASSQVRTESGELFF
TGTGCCAGCAGCCAAGTGAGGACCGAATCCGGGGAGCTGTTTTTT
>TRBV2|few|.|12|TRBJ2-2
CARPRDTGELFF
TGTGCCAGGCCACGTGACACCGGGGAGCTGTTTTTT
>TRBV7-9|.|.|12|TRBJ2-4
CASSLGVDIQYF
TGTGCCAGCAGCTTGGGTGTGGACATTCAGTACTTC
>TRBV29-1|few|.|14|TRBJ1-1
CSVVGTNMNTEAFF
TGCAGCGTGGTTGGGACAAATATGAACACTGAAGCTTTCTTT
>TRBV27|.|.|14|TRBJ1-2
CASSLSAGRGGYTF
TGTGCCAGCAGTTTATCAGCGGGACGGGGCGGCTACACCTTC
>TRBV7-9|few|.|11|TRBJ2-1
CASIPANEQFF
TGTGCCAGCATCCCGGCCAATGAGCAGTTCTTC
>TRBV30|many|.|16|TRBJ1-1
CAWSFGILRAATEAFF
TGTGCCTGGAGTTTCGGCATCCTCAGGGCCGCCACTGAAGCTTTCTTT
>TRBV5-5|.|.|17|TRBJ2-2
CASSLFLAESNTGELFF
TGTGCCAGCAGCTTGTTCCTGGCGGAAAGTAACACCGGGGAGCTGTTTTTT
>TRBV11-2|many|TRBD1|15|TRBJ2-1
CASSLVRGIGNEQFF
TGTGCCAGCAGCTTAGTCAGGGGGATAGGCAATGAGCAGTTCTTC
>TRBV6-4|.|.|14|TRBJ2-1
CASSLGFGTHEQFF
TGTGCCAGCAGCCTTGGATTCGGGACACATGAGCAGTTCTTC
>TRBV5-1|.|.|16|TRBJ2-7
CASSLARDRYSYEQYF
TGCGCCAGCAGCTTGGCCCGGGACCGCTATAGTTACGAGCAGTACTTC
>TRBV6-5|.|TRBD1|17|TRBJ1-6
CASSYSPDRGRKSPLHF
TGTGCCAGCAGTTACTCTCCGGACAGGGGGCGAAAGTCACCCCTCCACTTT
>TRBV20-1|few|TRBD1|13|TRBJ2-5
CSARPGGTETQYF
TGCAGTGCTAGACCAGGGGGTACGGAGACCCAGTACTTC
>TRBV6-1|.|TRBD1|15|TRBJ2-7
CASSQRKTGVKEQYF
TGTGCCAGCAGCCAGAGGAAGACAGGGGTAAAAGAGCAGTACTTC
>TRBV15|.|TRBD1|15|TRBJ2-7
CATSRERGTDYEQYF
TGTGCCACCAGCAGGGAACGAGGGACAGACTACGAGCAGTACTTC
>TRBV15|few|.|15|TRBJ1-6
CATSRERRGGSPLHF
TGTGCCACCAGCAGAGAACGTAGGGGCGGCTCACCCCTCCACTTT
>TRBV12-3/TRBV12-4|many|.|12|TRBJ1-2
CASSSPQGGYTF
TGTGCCAGCAGCTCGCCACAGGGAGGCTACACCTTC
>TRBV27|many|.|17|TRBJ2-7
CASSLSLLGFPAYEQYF
TGTGCCAGCAGTTTATCCCTCCTAGGGTTTCCGGCCTACGAGCAGTACTTC
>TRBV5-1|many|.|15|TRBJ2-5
CASSLGTVMVETQYF
TGCGCCAGCAGCTTGGGGACAGTGATGGTAGAGACCCAGTACTTC
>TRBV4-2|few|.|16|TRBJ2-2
CASSQEGGGITGELFF
TGTGCCAGCAGCCAAGAGGGAGGGGGTATTACCGGGGAGCTGTTTTTT
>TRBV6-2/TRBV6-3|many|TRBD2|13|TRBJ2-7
CASIAGGSYEQYF
TGTGCCAGCATAGCGGGGGGCAGCTACGAGCAGTACTTC
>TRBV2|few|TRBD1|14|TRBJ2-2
CASSTGGNTGELFF
TGTGCCAGCAGTACAGGGGGCAACACCGGGGAGCTGTTTTTT
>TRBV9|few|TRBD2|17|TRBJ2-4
CASSVGLGAGVENIQYF
TGTGCCAGCAGCGTAGGTTTAGGAGCGGGGGTTGAAAACATTCAGTACTTC
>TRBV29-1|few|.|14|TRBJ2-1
CSVDRRGAYNEQFF
TGCAGCGTTGATCGTCGGGGAGCCTACAATGAGCAGTTCTTC
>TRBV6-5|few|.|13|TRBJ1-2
CASSYSLNYGYTF
TGTGCCAGCAGTTACTCCCTCAACTATGGCTACACCTTC
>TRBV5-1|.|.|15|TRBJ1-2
CASSLAVLSLDGYTF
TGCGCCAGCAGCTTGGCCGTATTATCCCTAGATGGCTACACCTTC
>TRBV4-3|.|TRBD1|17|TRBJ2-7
CASSQAWGQGFPYEQYF
TGCGCCAGCAGCCAAGCTTGGGGACAGGGGTTCCCTTACGAGCAGTACTTC
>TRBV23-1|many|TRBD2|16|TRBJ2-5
CACPNSGTSGEETQYF
TGCGCCTGCCCGAATAGCGGGACTAGCGGAGAAGAGACCCAGTACTTC
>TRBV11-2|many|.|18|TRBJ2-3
CASSLVSRRRLRTDTQYF
TGTGCCAGCAGCTTAGTGTCTAGGAGACGGCTTCGCACAGATACGCAGTATTTT
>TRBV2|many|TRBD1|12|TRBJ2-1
CASSFRGREVFF
TGTGCCAGCAGTTTCAGGGGGCGTGAGGTGTTCTTC
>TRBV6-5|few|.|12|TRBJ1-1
CASSHPGTEAFF
TGTGCCAGCAGTCACCCGGGGACTGAAGCTTTCTTT
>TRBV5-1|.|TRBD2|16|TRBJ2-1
CASSLRLRGGDNEQFF
TGCGCCAGCAGCTTACGTCTGCGGGGGGGGGACAATGAGCAGTTCTTC
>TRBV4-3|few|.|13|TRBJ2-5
CASSQLPRETQYF
TGCGCCAGCAGCCAGCTCCCTAGAGAGACCCAGTACTTC
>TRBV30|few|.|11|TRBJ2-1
CAWSTEQEQFF
TGTGCCTGGAGTACAGAACAAGAGCAGTTCTTC
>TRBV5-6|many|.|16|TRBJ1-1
CASSLVSGPRRTEAFF
TGTGCCAGCAGCTTGGTGTCCGGCCCTCGACGGACTGAAGCTTTCTTT
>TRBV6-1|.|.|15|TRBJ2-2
CASRHPIPGGGELFF
TGTGCCAGCAGACACCCAATTCCCGGTGGAGGGGAGCTGTTTTTT
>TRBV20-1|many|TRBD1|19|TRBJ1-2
CSARVKGGKGPGPNYGYTF
TGCAGTGCTAGAGTAAAAGGGGGCAAAGGCCCTGGGCCTAACTATGGCTACACCTTC
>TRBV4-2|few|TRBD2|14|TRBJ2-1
CASSQDLAGGEQFF
TGTGCCAGCAGCCAAGATCTGGCCGGGGGGGAGCAGTTCTTC
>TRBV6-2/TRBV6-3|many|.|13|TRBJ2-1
CATLGTQNNEQFF
TGTGCCACCCTGGGGACTCAAAACAATGAGCAGTTCTTC